This T cell receptor (beta chain) was documented in a study of T cell changes during pregnancy in multiple sclerosis. The repertoire was sequenced with immunoSEQ multiplex PCR; TCRdb's copy has only in-frame clones and lacks some. The repertoire holds under 45,000 clones, with around nine tenths as singletons. Sequencing was performed on CD8+ T cells from peripheral blood mononuclear cells, taken in the third trimester of pregnancy. The source is a female donor with multiple sclerosis, enrolled in a pregnancy study.

CDR3 in DNA: TGTGCCAGCGGGGCAGACACTGAAGCTTTCTTT. This codes for CASGADTEAFF. The V call is TRBV28, the J call TRBJ1-1; D may be TRBD1 (5 bases). The germline gives CDR1 MDHEN, CDR2 SYDVKM. The CDR3 consists of 11 residues. Trimming shortened V by 8 bases and J by 3 bases, and 7 bases separated the two germline ends.